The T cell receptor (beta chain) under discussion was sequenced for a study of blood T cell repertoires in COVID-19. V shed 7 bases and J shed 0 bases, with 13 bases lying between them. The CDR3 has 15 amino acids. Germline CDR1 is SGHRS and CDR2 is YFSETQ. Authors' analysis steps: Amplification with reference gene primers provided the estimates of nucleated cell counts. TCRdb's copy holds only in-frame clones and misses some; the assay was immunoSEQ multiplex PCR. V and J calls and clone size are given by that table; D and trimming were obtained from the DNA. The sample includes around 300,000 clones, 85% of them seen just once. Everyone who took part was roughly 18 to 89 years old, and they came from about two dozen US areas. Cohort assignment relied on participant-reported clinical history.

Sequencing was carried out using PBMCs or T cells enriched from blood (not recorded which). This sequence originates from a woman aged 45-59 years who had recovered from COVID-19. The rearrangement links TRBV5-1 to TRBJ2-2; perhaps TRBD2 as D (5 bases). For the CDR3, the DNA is TGCGCCAGCTCTTCAGGAGGCTCGAACACCGGGGAGCTGTTTTTT. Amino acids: CASSSGGSNTGELFF.